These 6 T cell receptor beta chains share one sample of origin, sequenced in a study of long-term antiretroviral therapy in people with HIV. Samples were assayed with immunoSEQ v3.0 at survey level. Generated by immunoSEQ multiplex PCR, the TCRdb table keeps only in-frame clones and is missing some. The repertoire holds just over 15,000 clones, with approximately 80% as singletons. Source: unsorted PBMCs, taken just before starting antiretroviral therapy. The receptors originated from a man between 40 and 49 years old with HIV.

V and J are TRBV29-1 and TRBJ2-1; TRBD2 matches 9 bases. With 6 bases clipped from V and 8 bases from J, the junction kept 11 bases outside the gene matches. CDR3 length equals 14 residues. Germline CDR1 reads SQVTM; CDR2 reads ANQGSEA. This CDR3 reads CSVLGGRAVDEQFF. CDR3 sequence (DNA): TGCAGCGTCTTGGGCGGGAGGGCCGTGGATGAGCAGTTCTTC.

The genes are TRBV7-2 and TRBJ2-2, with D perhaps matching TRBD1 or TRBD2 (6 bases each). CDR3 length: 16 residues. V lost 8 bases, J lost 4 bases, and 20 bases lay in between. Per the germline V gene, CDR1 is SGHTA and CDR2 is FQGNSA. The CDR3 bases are TGTGCCAGCCGAGGGGGGATGCAGGGCGGCACCGGGGAGCTGTTTTTT. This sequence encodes CASRGGMQGGTGELFF.

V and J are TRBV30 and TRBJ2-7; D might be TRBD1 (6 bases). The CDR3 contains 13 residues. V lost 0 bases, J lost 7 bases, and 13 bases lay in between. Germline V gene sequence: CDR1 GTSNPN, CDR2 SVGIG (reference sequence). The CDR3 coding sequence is TGTGCCTGGAGTGTAGGGGACACCGGAGAGCAGTACTTC. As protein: CAWSVGDTGEQYF.

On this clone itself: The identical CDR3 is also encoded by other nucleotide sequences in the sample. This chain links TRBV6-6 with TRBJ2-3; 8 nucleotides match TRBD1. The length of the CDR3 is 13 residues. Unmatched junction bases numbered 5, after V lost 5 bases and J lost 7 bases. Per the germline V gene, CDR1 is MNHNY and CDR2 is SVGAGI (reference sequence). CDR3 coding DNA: TGTGCCAGCAGTCCGGGACAGGCAAATACGCAGTATTTT. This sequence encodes CASSPGQANTQYF.

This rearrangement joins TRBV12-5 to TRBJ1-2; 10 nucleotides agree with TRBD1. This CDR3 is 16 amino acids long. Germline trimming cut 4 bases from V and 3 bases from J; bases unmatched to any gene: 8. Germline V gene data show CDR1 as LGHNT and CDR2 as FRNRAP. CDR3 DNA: TGTGCTAGTGGTTCTTCAACCGGGACAGGGGACTATGGCTACACCTTC. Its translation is CASGSSTGTGDYGYTF.

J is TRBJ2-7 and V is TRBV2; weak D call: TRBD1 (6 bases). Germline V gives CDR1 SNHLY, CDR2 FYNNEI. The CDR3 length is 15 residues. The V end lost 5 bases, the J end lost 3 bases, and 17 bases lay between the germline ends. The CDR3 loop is CASSSPGQGIYEQYF. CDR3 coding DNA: TGTGCCAGCAGTTCCCCGGGACAAGGTATCTACGAGCAGTACTTC.